These 16 T cell receptor beta chains were sequenced from one sample in a study of tumor-infiltrating lymphocytes in primary liver carcinoma. Unsorted whole blood supplied the RNA, and germline DNA was extracted too. Making TCR beta cDNA involved roughly 0.55 ug total RNA and a constant-region primer. Nested multiplex PCR, run for three rounds with slightly modified ARM-PCR, yielded TCR beta libraries. With TRBV1-TRBV30 forward primers and a C-beta reverse primer, the first two PCR rounds were run for around 11 cycles each. A single record per CDR3 protein comes from TCRdb applying MiXCR to the multiplex PCR reads. The table shows about 310,000 distinct CDR3 sequences, with 50% to 70% occurring only once. The sample taken for sequencing was peripheral blood. These receptors were taken from a man between 35 and 55 years old with primary liver carcinoma and hepatitis B virus infection.

Note on this clonotype: A single base separates this from a much larger clone, so it may be a read error. This chain links TRBV6-1 with TRBJ1-1, with 8 bases fitting TRBD1. Germline assignment: CDR1 MNHNS and CDR2 SASEGT. This CDR3 has 13 residues. The CDR3 loop reads CASSDRGVTEPFF. CDR3 in DNA: TGTGCCAGCAGCGACAGGGGCGTGACTGAACCTTTCTTT.

This clonotype has just a few counts. V gene TRBV7-8 combines with J gene TRBJ1-5, with a possible D match to TRBD1 (5 bases). The CDR3 is made up of 17 amino acids. Germline V CDR1 and CDR2: SGHVS, FQNEAQ. Trimming stripped 5 bases from V and 2 bases from J, with 19 bases between. The CDR3 region has the DNA TGTGCCAGCAGCCGAGGCCCCACAACAGGTGGCAATCAGCCCCAGCATTTT. Encoded protein: CASSRGPTTGGNQPQHF.

This clonotype was seen a single time. J is TRBJ2-3 and V is TRBV11-1, with D tentatively TRBD1 (5 bases). Germline V gene data show CDR1 as SGHAT and CDR2 as FQDESV (reference sequence). The ends were cut back, 5 bases at V and 5 bases at J, with 20 bases in the middle. CDR3 size: 16 residues. The CDR3 loop reads CASSPSGARDRDTQYF. CDR3 coding DNA: TGTGCCAGCAGCCCGTCTGGGGCCAGGGATAGAGATACGCAGTATTTT.

The rearrangement uses TRBV24-1 and TRBJ2-3; 7 nucleotides line up with TRBD2. V lost 9 bases, J lost 5 bases, and 10 bases stayed unmatched. Looked up from germline, CDR1 is KGHDR and CDR2 is SFDVKD. This CDR3 has 14 residues. In DNA form, the CDR3 reads TGTGCCACCGGGGAGAGGACTAGGGTAGATACGCAGTATTTT. It encodes CATGERTRVDTQYF.

The sample holds one count of this clonotype. Germline is not matched at one junction end, which may reflect a read error. This chain uses TRBV29-1 with TRBJ1-1, with unresolved D. The germline gives CDR1 SQVTM, CDR2 ANQGSEA. This CDR3 is built from 14 residues. The CDR3 is CSVEDRIMYTEAFF. The CDR3 bases are TGCAGCGTTGAAGACCGGATCATGTACACCGAAGCTTTCTTT.

To note about this clonotype: A much bigger clone sits one base away, suggesting this may be a read error. DNA of the CDR3: TGTGCCAGCAGCCGTTGGGTGCGATTCCTGAACACTGAAGCTTTCTTT. This encodes CASSRWVRFLNTEAFF. The rearrangement joins TRBV5-6 to TRBJ1-1; D gene ambiguous. Deletions cut 4 bases from V and 0 bases from J, with 16 bases between. This CDR3 comprises 16 residues. From germline, CDR1 is SGHDT and CDR2 YYEEEE.

With regard to this clonotype: Possible read error: a much larger clone is one base away. The chain uses TRBV6-6 and TRBJ2-1; D is undetermined. In germline, CDR1 is MNHNY, CDR2 SVGAGI (reference sequence). Trimming stripped 8 bases from V and 10 bases from J, with 18 bases between. This CDR3 spans 13 amino acids. As DNA, the CDR3 is TGTGCCAGCCAACCCAATCAAGTAGGAGAGCAGTTCTTC. Amino acids: CASQPNQVGEQFF.

In regard to this clonotype: Possible read error: a much larger clone is one base away. In nucleotides, the CDR3 is TGTGCCAGCAGTTGTTTCCAGGCCGCGAACACCGGGGAGCTGTTTTTT. It translates to CASSCFQAANTGELFF. The rearrangement links TRBV6-2 or TRBV6-3 to TRBJ2-2; D is unclear. The germline V gene has CDR1 MNHEY and CDR2 SVGEGT. This CDR3 spans 16 amino acids. V was trimmed by 4 bases and J by 0 bases, leaving 12 bases between them.

On this clonotype: A much larger clone lies one base from this, so it may be a read error. The V and J genes are TRBV6-2 or TRBV6-3 and TRBJ2-7, with 7 bases aligning to TRBD1. V shed 6 bases, J shed 5 bases, and the junction held 7 bases outside the gene matches. This CDR3 is built from 13 residues. Germline V gene data show CDR1 as MNHEY and CDR2 as SVGEGT. The CDR3 protein is CASRRIGGDEQYF. CDR3 coding DNA: TGTGCCAGCAGAAGGATAGGGGGCGACGAGCAGTACTTC.

V and J are TRBV29-1 and TRBJ2-3; D is unresolved. The CDR3 contains 11 residues. Germline-derived CDR1 and CDR2 are SQVTM and ANQGSEA. V lost 7 bases and J lost 4, with 9 bases in between. CDR3 amino acids: CSAPDPDTQYF. The CDR3 DNA reads as TGCAGCGCCCCGGATCCAGATACGCAGTATTTT.

This clonotype came up many times. The chain recombines TRBV29-1 with TRBJ2-5; a possible D gene is TRBD2 (6 bases). The CDR3 loop spans 12 amino acids. The germline V gene has CDR1 SQVTM and CDR2 ANQGSEA. V lost 4 bases, J lost 4 bases, and 10 bases lay in between. The CDR3 bases are TGCAGCGTTGCCGGGGGAGGAGAGACCCAGTACTTC. Translated, it gives CSVAGGGETQYF.

Turning to this clonotype: One base away lies a much larger clone, so this may be a sequencing read error. The rearrangement uses TRBV5-5 and TRBJ1-5; D unclear. The V end lost 0 bases, the J end lost 4 bases, and 11 bases lay between the germline ends. The V gene's germline CDR1 is SGHKS and CDR2 YYEKEE (reference sequence). The CDR3 is 15 amino acids. In DNA form, the CDR3 reads TGTGCCAGCAGCTTGGGACGGGGAAGTAATCAGCCCCAGCATTTT. Translation gives CASSLGRGSNQPQHF.

About this clonotype itself: This may come from a read error, since a much larger clone is one base off. The chain carries TRBV4-2 and TRBJ1-2, with TRBD1 as a possible D gene (6 bases). The V gene lost 0 bases and the J gene lost 8 bases, with 16 bases spanning the gap. Germline CDR1 reads LGHNA; CDR2 reads YNFKEQ. There are 15 residues in the CDR3. The CDR3 bases are TGTGCCAGCAGCCAAGAGAGGTGGGGGCGACTGGGCTACACCTTC. Its translation: CASSQERWGRLGYTF.

The rearrangement links TRBV6-5 to TRBJ2-7, with D perhaps TRBD1 (5 bases). The CDR3 has 14 amino acids. The germline V and J ends were trimmed by 4 bases and 2 bases, with 12 bases remaining between them. Germline V lookup: CDR1 MNHEY, CDR2 SVGAGI. This CDR3 reads CASSFGHSAYEQYF. DNA for the CDR3: TGTGCCAGCAGTTTTGGACATTCCGCCTACGAGCAGTACTTC.

The chain joins TRBV5-1 to TRBJ2-7; D gene uncertain. The V gene's germline CDR1 is SGHRS and CDR2 YFSETQ. V was trimmed by 0 bases and J by 2 bases, leaving 12 bases between them. CDR3 size: 15 residues. CDR3 DNA: TGCGCCAGCAGCTTGGGGCTACCAGAGGCCTACGAGCAGTACTTC. The encoded protein is CASSLGLPEAYEQYF.

About this clonotype itself: No conserved phenylalanine or tryptophan ends this CDR3, so it is likely a read error. V and J are TRBV6-6 and TRBJ2-2, with a possible D match to TRBD2 (5 bases). CDR3 length: 16 residues. Germline V gene sequence: CDR1 MNHNY, CDR2 SVGAGI (reference sequence). The CDR3 DNA reads as TGTGCCAGCACTTACTATCCAGCGGCGAACACCGGGGAGCTGTTTGTT. Residues: CASTYYPAANTGELFV.